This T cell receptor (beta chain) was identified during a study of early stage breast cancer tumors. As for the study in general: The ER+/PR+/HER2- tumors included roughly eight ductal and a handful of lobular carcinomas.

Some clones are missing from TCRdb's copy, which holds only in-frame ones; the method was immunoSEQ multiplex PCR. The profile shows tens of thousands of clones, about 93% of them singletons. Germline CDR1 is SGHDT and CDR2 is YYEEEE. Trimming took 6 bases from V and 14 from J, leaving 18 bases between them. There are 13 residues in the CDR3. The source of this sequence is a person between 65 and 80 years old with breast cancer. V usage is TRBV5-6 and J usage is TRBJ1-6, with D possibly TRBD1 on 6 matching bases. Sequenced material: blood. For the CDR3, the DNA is TGTGCCAGCACCGAAATACAGGGTGTGTCCCTCCACTTT. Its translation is CASTEIQGVSLHF.